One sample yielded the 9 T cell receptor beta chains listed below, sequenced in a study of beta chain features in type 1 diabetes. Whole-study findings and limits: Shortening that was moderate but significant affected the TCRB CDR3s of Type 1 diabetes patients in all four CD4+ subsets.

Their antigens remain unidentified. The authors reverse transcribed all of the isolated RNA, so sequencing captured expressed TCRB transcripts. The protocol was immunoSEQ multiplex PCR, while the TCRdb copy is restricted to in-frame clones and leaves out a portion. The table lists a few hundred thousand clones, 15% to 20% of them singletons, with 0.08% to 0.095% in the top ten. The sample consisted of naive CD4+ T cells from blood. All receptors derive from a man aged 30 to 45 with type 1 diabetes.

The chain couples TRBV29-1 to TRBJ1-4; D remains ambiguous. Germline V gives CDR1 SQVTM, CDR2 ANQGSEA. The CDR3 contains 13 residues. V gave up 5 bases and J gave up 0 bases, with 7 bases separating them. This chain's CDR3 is CSVSQPTNEKLFF. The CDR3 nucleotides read TGCAGCGTTTCCCAGCCAACTAATGAAAAACTGTTTTTT.

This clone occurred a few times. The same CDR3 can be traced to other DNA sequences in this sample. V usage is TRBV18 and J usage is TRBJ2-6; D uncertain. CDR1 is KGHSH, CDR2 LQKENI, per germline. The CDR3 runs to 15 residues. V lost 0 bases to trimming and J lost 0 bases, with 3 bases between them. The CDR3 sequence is CASSPPSSGANVLTF. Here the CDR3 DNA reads TGTGCCAGCTCACCACCGAGCTCTGGGGCCAACGTCCTGACTTTC.

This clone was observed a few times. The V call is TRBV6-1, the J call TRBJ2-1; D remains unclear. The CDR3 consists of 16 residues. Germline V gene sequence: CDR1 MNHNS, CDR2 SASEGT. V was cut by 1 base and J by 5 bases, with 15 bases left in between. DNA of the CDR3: TGTGCCAGCAGTGAAGTCGGCCGCACCGGCGACAATGAGCAGTTCTTC. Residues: CASSEVGRTGDNEQFF.

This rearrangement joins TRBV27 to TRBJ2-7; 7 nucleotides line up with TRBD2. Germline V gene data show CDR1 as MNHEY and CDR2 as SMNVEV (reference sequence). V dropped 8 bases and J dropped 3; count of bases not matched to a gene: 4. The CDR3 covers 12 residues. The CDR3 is CASGRADYEQYF. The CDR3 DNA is TGTGCCAGCGGGAGGGCTGACTACGAGCAGTACTTC.

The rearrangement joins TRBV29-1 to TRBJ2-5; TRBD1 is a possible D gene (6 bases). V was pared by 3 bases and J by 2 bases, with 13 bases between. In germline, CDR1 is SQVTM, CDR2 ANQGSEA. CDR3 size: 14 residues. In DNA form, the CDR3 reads TGCAGCGTTGAGGGGGCAGTGATTCAAGAGACCCAGTACTTC. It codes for CSVEGAVIQETQYF.

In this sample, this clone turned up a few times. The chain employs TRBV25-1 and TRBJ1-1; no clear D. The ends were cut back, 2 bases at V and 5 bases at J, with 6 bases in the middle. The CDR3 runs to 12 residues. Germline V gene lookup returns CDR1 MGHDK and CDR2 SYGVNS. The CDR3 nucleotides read TGTGCCAGCAGTGAAGGGAGGACTGAAGCTTTCTTT. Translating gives CASSEGRTEAFF.

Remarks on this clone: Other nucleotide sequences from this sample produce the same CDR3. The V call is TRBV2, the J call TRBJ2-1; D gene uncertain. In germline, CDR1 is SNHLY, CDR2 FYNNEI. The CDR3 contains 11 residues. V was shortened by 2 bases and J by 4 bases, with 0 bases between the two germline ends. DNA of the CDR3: TGTGCCAGCAGTGAATACAATGAGCAGTTCTTC. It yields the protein CASSEYNEQFF.

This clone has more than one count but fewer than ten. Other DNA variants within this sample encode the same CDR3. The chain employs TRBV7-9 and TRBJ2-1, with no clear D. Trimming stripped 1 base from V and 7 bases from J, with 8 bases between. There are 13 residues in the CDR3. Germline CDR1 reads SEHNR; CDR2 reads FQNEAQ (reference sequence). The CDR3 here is CASSLVGGNEQFF. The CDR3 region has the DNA TGTGCCAGCAGCTTAGTAGGTGGAAATGAGCAGTTCTTC. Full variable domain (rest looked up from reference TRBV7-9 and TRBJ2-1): DTGVSQNPRHKITKRGQNVTFRCDPISEHNRLYWYRQTLGQGPEFLTYFQNEAQLEKSRLLSDRFSAERPKGSFSTLEIQRTEQGDSAMYLCASSLVGGNEQFFGPGTRLTVL.

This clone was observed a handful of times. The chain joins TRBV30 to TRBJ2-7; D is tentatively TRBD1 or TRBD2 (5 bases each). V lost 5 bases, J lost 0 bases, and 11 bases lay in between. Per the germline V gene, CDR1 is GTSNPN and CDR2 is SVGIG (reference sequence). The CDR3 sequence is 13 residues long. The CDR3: CAWEGRYSYEQYF. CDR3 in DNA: TGTGCCTGGGAGGGACGGTACTCCTACGAGCAGTACTTC.